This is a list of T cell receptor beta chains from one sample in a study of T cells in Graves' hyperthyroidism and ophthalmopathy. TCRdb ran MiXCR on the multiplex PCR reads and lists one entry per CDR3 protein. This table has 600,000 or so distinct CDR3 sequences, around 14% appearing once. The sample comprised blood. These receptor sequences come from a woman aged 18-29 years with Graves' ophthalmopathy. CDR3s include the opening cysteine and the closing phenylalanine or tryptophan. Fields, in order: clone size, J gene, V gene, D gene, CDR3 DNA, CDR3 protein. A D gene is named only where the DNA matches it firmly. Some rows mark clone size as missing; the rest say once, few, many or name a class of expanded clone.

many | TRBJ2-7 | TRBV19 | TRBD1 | TGTGCCAGTCGTCCCCCAGGGGGTCACGAGCAGTACTTC | CASRPPGGHEQYF
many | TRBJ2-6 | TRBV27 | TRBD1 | TGTGCCAGCAGACTAGGGACAGGGAGAGGGGCCAACGTCCTGACTTTC | CASRLGTGRGANVLTF
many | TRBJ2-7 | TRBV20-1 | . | TGCAGTGCTAGAAGACAGGGGCCGGGGGGCGAGCAGTACTTC | CSARRQGPGGEQYF
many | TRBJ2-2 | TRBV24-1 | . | TGTGCCACCAGTGATTTGCGGAGGGACAGCGGGGAGCTGTTTTTT | CATSDLRRDSGELFF
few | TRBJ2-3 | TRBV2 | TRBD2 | TGTGCCAGCAGTGAACTTGCGGGAGGGCCGGCGCAGTATTTT | CASSELAGGPAQYF
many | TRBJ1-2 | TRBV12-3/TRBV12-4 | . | TGTGCCAGCAGTTTAGCCTCCGGGGGACACTATGGCTACACCTTC | CASSLASGGHYGYTF
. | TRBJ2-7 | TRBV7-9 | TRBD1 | TGTGCCAGCAGCCCCTCCGGGACAGGGTACGAGCAGTACTTC | CASSPSGTGYEQYF
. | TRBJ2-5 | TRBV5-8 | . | TGTGCCAGCAGCTCTGGGACAAAAGGGGAGACCCAGTACTTC | CASSSGTKGETQYF
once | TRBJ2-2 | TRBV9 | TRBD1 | TGTGCCAGCAGCATAACAGGGGGCGAAACCGGGGAGCTGTTTTTT | CASSITGGETGELFF
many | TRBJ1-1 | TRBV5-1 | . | TGCGCCAGCAGCTTGGTTCATGGGACGGAGACTGAAGCTTTCTTT | CASSLVHGTETEAFF
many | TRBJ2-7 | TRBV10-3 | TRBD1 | TGTGCCATCACGACAGGGCGGCACGAGCAGTACTTC | CAITTGRHEQYF
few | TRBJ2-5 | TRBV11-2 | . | TGTGCCAGCAGCTCGGTTTCCGGGGGAGTTCAGACCCAGTACTTC | CASSSVSGGVQTQYF
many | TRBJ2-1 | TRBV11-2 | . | TGTGCCAGCAGCGTGGACTTTTACAATGAGCAGTTCTTC | CASSVDFYNEQFF
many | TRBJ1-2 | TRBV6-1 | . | TGTGCCAGCAGTCAACCGGGACAACGTAACTATGGCTACACCTTC | CASSQPGQRNYGYTF
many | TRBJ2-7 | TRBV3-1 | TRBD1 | TGTGCCAGCCCGAGGGGGCTGGGAGAGCAGTACTTC | CASPRGLGEQYF
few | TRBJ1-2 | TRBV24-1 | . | TGTGCCACCAGTGCGGACGCTCTTAACTATGGCTACACCTTC | CATSADALNYGYTF
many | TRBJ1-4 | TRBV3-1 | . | TGTGCCAGCAGCCAAGATTGGCGGGAAAAACTGTTTTTT | CASSQDWREKLFF
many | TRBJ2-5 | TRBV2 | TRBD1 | TGTGCCAGCAGTGAAGACGGTCAGGGGGTTTTCCGAGAGACCCAGTACTTC | CASSEDGQGVFRETQYF
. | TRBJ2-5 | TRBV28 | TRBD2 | TGTGCCAGCAGTTTGACTAGCGGGAGGATGGAGACCCAGTACTTC | CASSLTSGRMETQYF
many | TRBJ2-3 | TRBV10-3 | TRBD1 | TGTGCCATCAGGAACGGGACAGTTAGCACAGATACGCAGTATTTT | CAIRNGTVSTDTQYF
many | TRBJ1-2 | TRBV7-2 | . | TGTGCCAGCAGCTTGGAGGGAGGGTTGGGCTACACCTTC | CASSLEGGLGYTF
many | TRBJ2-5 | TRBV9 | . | TGTGCCAGCAGCGTAGATGCAGGGTCTCAAGAGACCCAGTACTTC | CASSVDAGSQETQYF
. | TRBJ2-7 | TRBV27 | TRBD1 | TGTGCCAGCAGTTTAGGGACAGGGGGAAATGAGCAGTACTTC | CASSLGTGGNEQYF
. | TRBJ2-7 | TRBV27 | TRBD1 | TGTGCCAGCAGTCCCAGGACAGGGTTCAGATCCTACGAGCAGTACTTC | CASSPRTGFRSYEQYF
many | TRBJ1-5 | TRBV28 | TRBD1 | TGTGCCAGCAGTTTATACGGGACAGGGCTTACTCAGCCCCAGCATTTT | CASSLYGTGLTQPQHF
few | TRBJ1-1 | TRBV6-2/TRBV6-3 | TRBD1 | TGTGCCAGCCGTTGGACAGGGTCCAACACTGAAGCTTTCTTT | CASRWTGSNTEAFF
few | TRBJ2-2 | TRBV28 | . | TGTGCCAGCAGTTCAAGATCACTTCCTTTCACCGGGGAGCTGTTTTTT | CASSSRSLPFTGELFF
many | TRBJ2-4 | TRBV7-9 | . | TGTGCCAGCAGCTTAGCGGGAGCCGCCAAAAACATTCAGTACTTC | CASSLAGAAKNIQYF
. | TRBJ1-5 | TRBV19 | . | TGTGCCAGTACCCGACGGAGAGGCAATCAGCCCCAGCATTTT | CASTRRRGNQPQHF
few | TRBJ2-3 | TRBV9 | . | TGTGCCAGCAGCGTAGATGGGGCGAGCACAGATACGCAGTATTTT | CASSVDGASTDTQYF
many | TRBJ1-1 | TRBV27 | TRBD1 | TGTGCCAGCAAAACGACAGGGGGCCTGAACACTGAAGCTTTCTTT | CASKTTGGLNTEAFF
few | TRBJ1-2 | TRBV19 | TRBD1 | TGTGCCAGTAGTAACCGGGGGACAGGGGTCGGCTACACCTTC | CASSNRGTGVGYTF
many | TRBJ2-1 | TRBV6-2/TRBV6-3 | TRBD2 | TGTGCCAGCACTGGGAGCGGGAGTCGATACAATGAGCAGTTCTTC | CASTGSGSRYNEQFF
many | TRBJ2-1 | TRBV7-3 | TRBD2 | TGTGCCAGCAGCCGCCTCACTAGCGACTACAATGAGCAGTTCTTC | CASSRLTSDYNEQFF
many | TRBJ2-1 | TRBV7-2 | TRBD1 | TGTGCCAGCAGCTTAGATACAGGGGGCTACAATGAGCAGTTCTTC | CASSLDTGGYNEQFF
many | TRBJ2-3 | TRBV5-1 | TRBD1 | TGCGCCAGCAGTGGACAGGGCACTAGCACAGATACGCAGTATTTT | CASSGQGTSTDTQYF
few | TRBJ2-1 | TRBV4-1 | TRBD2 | TGCGCCAGCAGCCAAGAGAGGAGCGGAGCGGGAGGGCCGTATGAGCAGTTCTTC | CASSQERSGAGGPYEQFF
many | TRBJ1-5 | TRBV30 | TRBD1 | TGTGCCTGGAGCGGGACAGAAGATCAGCCCCAGCATTTT | CAWSGTEDQPQHF
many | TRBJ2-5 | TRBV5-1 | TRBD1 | TGCGCCAGCAGCGGGACGGGACAGCGACAAGAGACCCAGTACTTC | CASSGTGQRQETQYF
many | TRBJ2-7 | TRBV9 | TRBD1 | TGTGCCAGCAGCGCCTGGGACAGGGAGTACGAGCAGTACTTC | CASSAWDREYEQYF
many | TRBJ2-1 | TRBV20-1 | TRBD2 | TGCAGTGCTGCCGCGATGAGCGGGAGGGATCGTGATGAGCAGTTCTTC | CSAAAMSGRDRDEQFF
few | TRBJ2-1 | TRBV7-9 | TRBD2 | TGTGCCAGCAGGAGCGGGAAGGGGATGGATGAGCAGTTCTTC | CASRSGKGMDEQFF
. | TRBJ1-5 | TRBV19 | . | TGTGCCAGTCGGAGGGAGGTAGGGTTGAATCAGCCCCAGCATTTT | CASRREVGLNQPQHF
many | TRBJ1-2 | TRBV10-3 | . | TGTGCCATCAGACCCGACGGGGGCGCCAGGCATGGCTACACCTTC | CAIRPDGGARHGYTF
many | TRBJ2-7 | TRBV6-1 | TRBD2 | TGTGCCAGCAGGTCGGTAGCGGGAGTGTACTCCTACGAGCAGTACTTC | CASRSVAGVYSYEQYF
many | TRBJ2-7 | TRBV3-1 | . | TGTGCCAGCAGCCAAGAGTACGAGCAGTACTTC | CASSQEYEQYF
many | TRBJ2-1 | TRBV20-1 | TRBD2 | TGCAGTGCTAGGGGAGTGACTAGCGCGACCAATGAGCAGTTCTTC | CSARGVTSATNEQFF
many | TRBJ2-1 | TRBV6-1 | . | TGTGCCAGCAGTATTGTGAGGGGGAACTTGGACGGCTCCTACAATGAGCAGTTCTTC | CASSIVRGNLDGSYNEQFF
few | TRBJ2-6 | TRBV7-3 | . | TGTGCCAGCAGCTTGAGGGTGGCTGGGGCCAACGTCCTGACTTTC | CASSLRVAGANVLTF
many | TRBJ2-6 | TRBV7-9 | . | TGTGCCAGCAGCTTCGACAGGTCTGGGGCCAACGTCCTGACTTTC | CASSFDRSGANVLTF